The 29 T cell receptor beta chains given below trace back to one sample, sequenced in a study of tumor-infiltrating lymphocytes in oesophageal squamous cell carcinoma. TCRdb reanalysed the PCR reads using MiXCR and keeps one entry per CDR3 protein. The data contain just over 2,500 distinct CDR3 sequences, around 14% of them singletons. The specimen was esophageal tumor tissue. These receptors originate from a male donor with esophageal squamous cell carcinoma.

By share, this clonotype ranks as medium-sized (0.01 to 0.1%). The chain's CDR3 is CASSKPGGAHTDTQYF. The CDR3, as DNA: TGTGCCAGCAGCAAACCGGGGGGGGCTCACACAGATACGCAGTATTTT. The J gene is TRBJ2-3, the V gene TRBV7-6; TRBD2 aligns across 8 bases. The CDR3 spans 16 residues. V lost 5 bases, J lost 2 bases, and 9 bases stayed unmatched. The V gene's germline CDR1 is SGHVS and CDR2 FNYEAQ. Variable domain in full (rest from reference TRBV7-6 and TRBJ2-3): GAGVSQSPRYKVTKRGQDVALRCDPISGHVSLYWYRQALGQGPEFLTYFNYEAQQDKSGLPNDRFSAERPEGSISTLTIQRTEQRDSAMYRCASSKPGGAHTDTQYFGPGTRLTVL.

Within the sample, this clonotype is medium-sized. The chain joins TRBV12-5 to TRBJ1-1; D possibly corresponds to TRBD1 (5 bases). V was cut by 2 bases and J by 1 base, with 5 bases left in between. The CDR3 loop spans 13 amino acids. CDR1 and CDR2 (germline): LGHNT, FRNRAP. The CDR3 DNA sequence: TGTGCTAGTGGTTTGACAGGGAACACTGAAGCTTTCTTT. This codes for CASGLTGNTEAFF.

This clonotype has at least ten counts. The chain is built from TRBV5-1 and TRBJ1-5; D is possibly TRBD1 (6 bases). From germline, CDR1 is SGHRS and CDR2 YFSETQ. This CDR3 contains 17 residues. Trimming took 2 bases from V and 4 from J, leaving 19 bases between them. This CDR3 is CASSFSCRIGGNQPQHF. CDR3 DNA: TGCGCCAGCAGCTTTTCTTGTCGGATAGGGGGAAATCAGCCCCAGCATTTT.

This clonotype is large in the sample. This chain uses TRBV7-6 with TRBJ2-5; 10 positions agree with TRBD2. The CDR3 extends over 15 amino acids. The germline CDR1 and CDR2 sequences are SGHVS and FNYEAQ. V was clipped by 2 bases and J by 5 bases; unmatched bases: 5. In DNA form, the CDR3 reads TGTGCCAGCAGCTTAAGCGGGGGGGTCTCTGAGACCCAGTACTTC. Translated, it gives CASSLSGGVSETQYF. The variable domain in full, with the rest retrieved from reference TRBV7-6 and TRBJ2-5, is GAGVSQSPRYKVTKRGQDVALRCDPISGHVSLYWYRQALGQGPEFLTYFNYEAQQDKSGLPNDRFSAERPEGSISTLTIQRTEQRDSAMYRCASSLSGGVSETQYFGPGTRLLVL.

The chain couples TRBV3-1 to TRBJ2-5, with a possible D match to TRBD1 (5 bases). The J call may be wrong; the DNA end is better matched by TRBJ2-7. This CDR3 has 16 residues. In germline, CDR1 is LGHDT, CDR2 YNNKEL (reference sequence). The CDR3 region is CASSPGAFDSAYEQYF. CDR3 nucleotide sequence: TGTGCCAGCAGCCCGGGCGCTTTTGACAGTGCCTACGAGCAGTACTTC.

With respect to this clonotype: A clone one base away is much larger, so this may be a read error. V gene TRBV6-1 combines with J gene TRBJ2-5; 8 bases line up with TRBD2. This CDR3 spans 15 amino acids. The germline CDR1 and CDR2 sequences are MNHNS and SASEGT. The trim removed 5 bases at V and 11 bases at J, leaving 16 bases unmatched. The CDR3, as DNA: TGTGCCAGCAGTAAGCGGGAGATCACCTACAATGAGCAGTACTTC. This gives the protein CASSKREITYNEQYF.

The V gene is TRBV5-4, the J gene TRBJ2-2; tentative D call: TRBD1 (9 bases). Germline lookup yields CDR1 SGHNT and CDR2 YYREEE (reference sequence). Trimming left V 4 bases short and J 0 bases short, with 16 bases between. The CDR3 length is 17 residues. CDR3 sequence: CASSPGGDRANTGELFF. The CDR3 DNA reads TGTGCCAGCAGCCCCGGGGGGGACAGGGCGAACACCGGGGAGCTGTTTTTT.

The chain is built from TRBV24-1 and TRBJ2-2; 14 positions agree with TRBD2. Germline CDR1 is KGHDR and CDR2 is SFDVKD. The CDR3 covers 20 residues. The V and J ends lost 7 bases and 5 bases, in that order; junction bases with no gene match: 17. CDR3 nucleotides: TGTGCCACCAGCTCCGGGACTAGCGGGGGCCCCCAGGAGATTACCGGGGAGCTGTTTTTT. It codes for CATSSGTSGGPQEITGELFF.

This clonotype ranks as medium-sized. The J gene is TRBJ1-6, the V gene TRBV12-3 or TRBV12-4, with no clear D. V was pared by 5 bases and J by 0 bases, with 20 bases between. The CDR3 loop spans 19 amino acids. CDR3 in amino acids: CASSPVPGTPSSYNSPLHF. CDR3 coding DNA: TGTGCCAGCAGTCCTGTCCCAGGAACTCCCAGCTCCTATAATTCACCCCTCCACTTT.

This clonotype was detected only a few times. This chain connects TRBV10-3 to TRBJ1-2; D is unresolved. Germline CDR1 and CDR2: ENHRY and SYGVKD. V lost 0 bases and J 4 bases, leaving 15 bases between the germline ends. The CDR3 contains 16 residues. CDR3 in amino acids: CAISESVLGSLYGYTF. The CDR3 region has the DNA TGTGCCATCAGTGAGTCAGTTCTGGGTTCGCTCTATGGCTACACCTTC.

The CDR3 sequence: CASSSTSGGGYSSTDTQYF. CDR3 sequence (DNA): TGTGCCAGCAGCTCGACTAGCGGGGGGGGCTATTCTAGCACAGATACGCAGTATTTT. The chain recombines TRBV11-2 with TRBJ2-3, with 14 positions matching TRBD2. This CDR3 contains 19 residues. Trimming removed 4 bases from V and 0 bases from J; junction bases left unmatched: 9. Germline CDR1 SGHAT, CDR2 FQNNGV.

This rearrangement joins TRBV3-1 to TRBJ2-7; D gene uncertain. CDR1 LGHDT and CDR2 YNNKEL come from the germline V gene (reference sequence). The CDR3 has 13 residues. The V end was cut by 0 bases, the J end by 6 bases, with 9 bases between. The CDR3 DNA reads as TGTGCCAGCAGCCAAGATCTGGCAGCCGAGCAGTACTTC. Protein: CASSQDLAAEQYF.

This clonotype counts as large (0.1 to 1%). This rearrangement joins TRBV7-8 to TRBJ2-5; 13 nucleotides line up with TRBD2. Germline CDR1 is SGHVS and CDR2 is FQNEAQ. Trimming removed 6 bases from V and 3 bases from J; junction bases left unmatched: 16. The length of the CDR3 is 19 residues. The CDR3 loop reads CASRKPLAGGQGPKETQYF. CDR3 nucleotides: TGTGCCAGCAGAAAACCACTAGCGGGGGGGCAAGGTCCCAAAGAGACCCAGTACTTC.

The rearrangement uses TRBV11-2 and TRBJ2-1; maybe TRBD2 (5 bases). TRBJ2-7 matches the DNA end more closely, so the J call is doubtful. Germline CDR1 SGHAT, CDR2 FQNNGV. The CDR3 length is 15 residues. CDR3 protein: CASSAEPEADHVQYF. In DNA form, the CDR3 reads TGTGCCAGCAGCGCAGAGCCGGAGGCGGATCATGTGCAGTACTTC.

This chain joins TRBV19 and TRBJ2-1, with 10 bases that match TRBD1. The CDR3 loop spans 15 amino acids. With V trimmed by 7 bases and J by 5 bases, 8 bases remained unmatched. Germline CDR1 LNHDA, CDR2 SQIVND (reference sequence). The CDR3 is CASTSGTGENNEQFF. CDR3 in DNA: TGTGCCAGTACTTCCGGGACAGGGGAAAACAATGAGCAGTTCTTC.

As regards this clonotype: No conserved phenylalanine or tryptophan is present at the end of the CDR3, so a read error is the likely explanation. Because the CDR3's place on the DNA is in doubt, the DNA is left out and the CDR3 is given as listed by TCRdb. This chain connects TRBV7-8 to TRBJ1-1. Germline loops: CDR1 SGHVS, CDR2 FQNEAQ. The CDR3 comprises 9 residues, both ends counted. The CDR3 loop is CASRKPLAG.

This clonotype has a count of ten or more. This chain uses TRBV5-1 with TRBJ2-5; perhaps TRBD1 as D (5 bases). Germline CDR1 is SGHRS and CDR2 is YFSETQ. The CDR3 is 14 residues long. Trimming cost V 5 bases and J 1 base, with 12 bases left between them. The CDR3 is CASRPRTSQETQYF. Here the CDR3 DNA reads TGCGCCAGCAGACCCAGGACAAGCCAAGAGACCCAGTACTTC.

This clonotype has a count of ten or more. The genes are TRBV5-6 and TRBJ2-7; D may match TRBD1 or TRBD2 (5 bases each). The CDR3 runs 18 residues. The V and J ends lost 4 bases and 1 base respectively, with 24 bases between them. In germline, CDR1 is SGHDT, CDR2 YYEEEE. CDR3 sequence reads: CASSPLSFRDVRSYEQYF. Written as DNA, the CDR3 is TGTGCCAGCAGCCCCCTATCCTTCCGGGACGTAAGATCCTACGAGCAGTACTTC. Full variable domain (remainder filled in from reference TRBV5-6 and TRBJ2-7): DAGVTQSPTHLIKTRGQQVTLRCSPKSGHDTVSWYQQALGQGPQFIFQYYEEEERQRGNFPDRFSGHQFPNYSSELNVNALLLGDSALYLCASSPLSFRDVRSYEQYFGPGTRLTVT.

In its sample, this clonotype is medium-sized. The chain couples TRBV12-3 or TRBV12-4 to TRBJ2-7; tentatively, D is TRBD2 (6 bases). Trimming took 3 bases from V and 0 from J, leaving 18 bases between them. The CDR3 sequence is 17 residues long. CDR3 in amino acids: CASSFSLGRGSSYEQYF. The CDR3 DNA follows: TGTGCCAGCAGTTTTTCTCTAGGGCGGGGCAGCTCCTACGAGCAGTACTTC.

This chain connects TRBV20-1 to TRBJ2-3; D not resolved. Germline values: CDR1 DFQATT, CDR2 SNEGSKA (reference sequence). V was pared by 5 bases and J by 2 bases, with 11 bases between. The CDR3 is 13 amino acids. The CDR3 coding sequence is TGCAGTGCTGATTCTGGCTCCACAGATACGCAGTATTTT. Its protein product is CSADSGSTDTQYF.

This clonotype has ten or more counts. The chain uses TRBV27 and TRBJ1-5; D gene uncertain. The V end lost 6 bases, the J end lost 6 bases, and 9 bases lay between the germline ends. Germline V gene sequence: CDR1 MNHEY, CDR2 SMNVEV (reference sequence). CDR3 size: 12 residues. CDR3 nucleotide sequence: TGTGCCAGCAGGTCCGGGCTTCAGCCCCAGCATTTT. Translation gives CASRSGLQPQHF.

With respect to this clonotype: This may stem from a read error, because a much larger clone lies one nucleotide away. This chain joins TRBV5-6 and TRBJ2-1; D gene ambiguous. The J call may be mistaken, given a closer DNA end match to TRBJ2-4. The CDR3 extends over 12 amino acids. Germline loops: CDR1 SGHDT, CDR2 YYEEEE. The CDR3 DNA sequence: TGTGCCAGCAGCTTAAGGGTCTACGATCAGTACTTC. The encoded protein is CASSLRVYDQYF.

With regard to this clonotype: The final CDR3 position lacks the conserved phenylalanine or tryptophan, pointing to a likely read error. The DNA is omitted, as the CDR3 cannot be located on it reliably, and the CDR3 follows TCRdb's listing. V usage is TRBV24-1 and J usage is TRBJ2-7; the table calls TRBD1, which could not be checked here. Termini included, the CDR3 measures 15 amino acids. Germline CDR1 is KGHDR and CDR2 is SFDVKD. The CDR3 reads CATSTQGAHGYTFGS.

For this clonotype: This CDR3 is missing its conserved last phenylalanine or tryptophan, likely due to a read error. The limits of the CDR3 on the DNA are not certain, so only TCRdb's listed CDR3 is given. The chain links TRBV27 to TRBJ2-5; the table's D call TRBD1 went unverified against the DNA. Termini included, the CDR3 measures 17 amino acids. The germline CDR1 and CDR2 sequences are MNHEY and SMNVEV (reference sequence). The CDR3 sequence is CASSLKSPRDSPLHFGN.

In DNA form, the CDR3 reads TGTGCCAGCAGCCTAAGACAGCGTCCTAACTATGGCTACACCTTC. Its translation: CASSLRQRPNYGYTF. The chain combines TRBV5-3 with TRBJ1-2; D might be TRBD1 (5 bases). TRBV5-3 is designated an ORF whose function remains uncertain. The CDR3 loop spans 15 amino acids. Between the trimmed V and J ends, which lost 8 bases and 0 bases, there was a span of 17 bases.

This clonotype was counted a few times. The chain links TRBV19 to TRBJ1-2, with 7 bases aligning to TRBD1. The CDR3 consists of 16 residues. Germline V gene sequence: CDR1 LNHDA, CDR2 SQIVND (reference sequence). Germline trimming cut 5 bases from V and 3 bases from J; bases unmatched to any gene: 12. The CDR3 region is CASSPPLTGRYYGYTF. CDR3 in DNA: TGTGCCAGTAGTCCCCCCCTGACAGGGCGGTACTATGGCTACACCTTC.

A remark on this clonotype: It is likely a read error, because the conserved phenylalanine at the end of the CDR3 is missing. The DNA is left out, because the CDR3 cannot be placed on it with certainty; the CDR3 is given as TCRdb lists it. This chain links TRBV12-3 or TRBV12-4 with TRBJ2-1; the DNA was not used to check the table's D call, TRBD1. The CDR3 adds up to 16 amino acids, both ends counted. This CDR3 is CASSLGSAAYEQYFGA.

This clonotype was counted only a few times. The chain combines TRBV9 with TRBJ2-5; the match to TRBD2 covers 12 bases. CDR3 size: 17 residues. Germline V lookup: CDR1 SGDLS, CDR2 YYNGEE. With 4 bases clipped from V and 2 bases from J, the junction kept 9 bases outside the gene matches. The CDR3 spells CASSPSPTSGGQETQYF. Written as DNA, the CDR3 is TGTGCCAGCAGCCCATCTCCGACTAGCGGGGGACAAGAGACCCAGTACTTC.

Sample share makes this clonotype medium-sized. The CDR3: CASSGFGAGETQYF. CDR3 coding DNA: TGTGCCAGCAGTGGCTTTGGGGCGGGGGAGACCCAGTACTTC. The V and J genes are TRBV12-3 or TRBV12-4 and TRBJ2-5; a possible D gene is TRBD2 (6 bases). V was shortened by 5 bases and J by 5 bases, with 15 bases between the two germline ends. The CDR3 spans 14 residues.